Presented here are 8 T cell receptor beta chains from one specimen sequenced in a study of molecular identifiers for immune sequencing clone quantification. MiXCR, applied by TCRdb to the PCR reads, yields one record per CDR3 protein. Found here are about 640,000 distinct CDR3 sequences, about 20% of them singletons; the top ten hold 0.7% to 1%. What was sequenced was naive CD8+ T cells from blood, with Jurkat cell RNA spiked in. Indicated subset: FACS-sorted CD8+CD4-CCR7+CD45RA+ naive T cells. The source is a human donor in good health. Some libraries in this study had Jurkat cell RNA spiked in.

The gene calls are TRBV13 and TRBJ2-1; 8 positions match TRBD1. Germline V gene data show CDR1 as PRHDT and CDR2 as FYEKMQ (reference sequence). The CDR3 sequence is 14 residues long. Germline trimming cut 6 bases from V and 5 bases from J; bases unmatched to any gene: 6. CDR3 nucleotide sequence: TGTGCCAGCAGGACCGGGACAGGACACAATGAGCAGTTCTTC. It translates to CASRTGTGHNEQFF.

The table lists this clonotype with many counts. V usage is TRBV12-3 or TRBV12-4 and J usage is TRBJ1-6; 9 bases align to TRBD1. V gave up 5 bases and J gave up 10 bases; unmatched junction bases: 6. CDR3 length: 14 amino acids. In DNA, the CDR3 is TGTGCCAGCAGTCACCGGGACAGGGTATCACCCCTCCACTTT. The encoded protein is CASSHRDRVSPLHF.

Regarding this clonotype: A single base separates this from a much larger clone, so it may be a read error. A read error is likely, as this CDR3 ends without the conserved phenylalanine or tryptophan. The J gene is TRBJ2-4, the V gene TRBV9, with unresolved D. The CDR3 contains 14 residues. Looked up from germline, CDR1 is SGDLS and CDR2 is YYNGEE. The germline V and J ends were trimmed by 2 bases and 8 bases, with 14 bases remaining between them. CDR3 DNA sequence: TGTGCCAGCAGCGTCGATGGCCTCTTTGACATTCAGTACTAC. Residues: CASSVDGLFDIQYY.

This clonotype was detected many times. The J gene is TRBJ2-4, the V gene TRBV24-1, with a weak D call TRBD2 (6 bases). Germline V lookup: CDR1 KGHDR, CDR2 SFDVKD. The ends were cut back, 4 bases at V and 9 bases at J, with 15 bases in the middle. This CDR3 is 14 amino acids long. The CDR3 DNA reads TGTGCCACCAGTGACAGTGGAGGGTATGGCATTCAGTACTTC. Its translation: CATSDSGGYGIQYF.

As to this clonotype: A read error may explain this, as a much larger clone is one base away. The chain employs TRBV12-3 or TRBV12-4 and TRBJ2-5; a possible D gene is TRBD2 (5 bases). The CDR3 extends over 14 amino acids. Here the CDR3 reads CASSLRTGKETQHF. The CDR3 region has the DNA TGTGCCAGCAGTTTAAGGACGGGAAAAGAGACCCAGCACTTC.

Concerning this clonotype: A read error is possible here, since a much larger clone lies one base away. This chain joins TRBV20-1 and TRBJ2-7; a weak D match, TRBD1 (6 bases). V gave up 0 bases and J gave up 9 bases, with 21 bases separating them. This CDR3 region has 15 residues. Germline V gene data show CDR1 as DFQATT and CDR2 as SNEGSKA (reference sequence). The CDR3 region is CSARDSGRGSHGQYF. The CDR3 region has the DNA TGCAGTGCTAGAGATTCTGGCAGGGGATCTCACGGGCAGTACTTC.

This clonotype was counted a single time. A much larger clone differs from this one at a single base, so this may be a read error. CDR3 region: CSARDIWSYERYF. The CDR3 DNA reads TGCAGTGCTAGAGATATTTGGTCCTACGAGCGGTACTTC. The chain links TRBV20-1 to TRBJ2-7; D not certain. This CDR3 is built from 13 residues. Germline loops: CDR1 DFQATT, CDR2 SNEGSKA (reference sequence).

This clonotype has at least ten counts. V gene TRBV29-1 combines with J gene TRBJ2-7, with D tentatively TRBD2 (6 bases). The CDR3 sequence is 13 residues long. V was pared by 6 bases and J by 4 bases, with 16 bases between. Germline CDR1 SQVTM, CDR2 ANQGSEA. This CDR3 reads CSVIAETLYEQYF. The CDR3 DNA is TGCAGCGTGATAGCGGAGACTCTGTACGAGCAGTACTTC.